The 27 T cell receptor beta chains below come from one sample, sequenced in a study of blood T cell repertoires in COVID-19. Assay used: immunoSEQ multiplex PCR; TCRdb lists only in-frame clones, some missing. The table includes roughly 190,000 clones, under 85% detected once. The material sequenced was peripheral blood. The source of these receptors is a woman in her 40s with acute or convalescent COVID-19.

The chain recombines TRBV29-1 with TRBJ1-2, with D hard to call. V was clipped by 0 bases and J by 3 bases, with 11 bases between them. The germline V gene encodes CDR1 SQVTM and CDR2 ANQGSEA. The CDR3 has 14 amino acids. CDR3 region: CSVEDLGLDYGYTF. CDR3 bases: TGCAGCGTTGAAGATCTCGGGTTGGACTATGGCTACACCTTC.

This clone showed up just once. This sequence joins TRBV27 and TRBJ1-4, with 9 bases that match TRBD1. Germline lookup yields CDR1 MNHEY and CDR2 SMNVEV (reference sequence). The CDR3 covers 16 residues. The trim removed 6 bases at V and 1 base at J, leaving 6 bases unmatched. CDR3 DNA: TGTGCCAGCAGCCGTAGACAGGGGGTAACTAATGAAAAACTGTTTTTT. It translates to CASSRRQGVTNEKLFF.

The rearrangement joins TRBV10-3 to TRBJ1-3; D is possibly TRBD1 (6 bases). Trimming left V 7 bases short and J 1 base short, with 11 bases between. The CDR3 has 14 residues. From germline, CDR1 is ENHRY and CDR2 SYGVKD. The CDR3 loop is CAITPGDSGNTIYF. The CDR3 region has the DNA TGTGCCATCACGCCAGGGGATTCTGGAAACACCATATATTTT.

The chain carries TRBV29-1 and TRBJ2-3; TRBD1 is a possible D gene (6 bases). The V and J ends lost 6 bases and 2 bases respectively, with 24 bases between them. This CDR3 region has 17 residues. Germline V gene data show CDR1 as SQVTM and CDR2 as ANQGSEA. The CDR3 coding sequence is TGCAGCGTCAGAGAGGGTTACGGCAGGGGATCCACAGATACGCAGTATTTT. It is translated as CSVREGYGRGSTDTQYF.

V gene TRBV19 combines with J gene TRBJ2-5; 7 bases agree with TRBD2. With V trimmed by 7 bases and J by 4 bases, 6 bases remained unmatched. Germline CDR1 LNHDA, CDR2 SQIVND (reference sequence). The CDR3 consists of 13 residues. CDR3: CASIGGDGETQYF. The CDR3 DNA reads as TGTGCCAGTATTGGGGGGGACGGAGAGACCCAGTACTTC.

The rearrangement links TRBV4-2 to TRBJ2-7; 7 nucleotides agree with TRBD1. Per germline, CDR1 LGHNA and CDR2 YNFKEQ. J gave up 3 bases and V 5 bases, and 10 bases lay outside the gene matches. The CDR3 extends over 15 amino acids. This CDR3 reads CASSARQGRDYEQYF. The CDR3 DNA is TGTGCCAGCAGCGCCCGACAGGGAAGGGACTACGAGCAGTACTTC.

This chain links TRBV5-1 with TRBJ1-1; D might be TRBD1 (6 bases). CDR1 is SGHRS, CDR2 YFSETQ, per germline. This CDR3 is 14 amino acids long. V was cut by 0 bases and J by 7 bases, with 13 bases left in between. The CDR3 is CASSLGRGGDEAFF. DNA for the CDR3: TGCGCCAGCAGCTTGGGCAGGGGAGGGGATGAAGCTTTCTTT.

The chain combines TRBV24-1 with TRBJ2-2; D might be TRBD1 (6 bases). Trimming pared 0 bases from V and 4 bases from J, leaving 14 bases between. The CDR3 runs to 17 residues. Looked up from germline, CDR1 is KGHDR and CDR2 is SFDVKD. CDR3 in DNA: TGTGCCACCAGTGATTTGCCAGGGGTTGTCCGCACCGGGGAGCTGTTTTTT. Translated, it gives CATSDLPGVVRTGELFF.

The rearrangement links TRBV15 to TRBJ2-7, with TRBD2 as a possible D gene (6 bases). Germline assignment: CDR1 LNHNV and CDR2 YYDKDF (reference sequence). The CDR3 is 17 amino acids. Trimming took 0 bases from V and 3 from J, leaving 18 bases between them. CDR3: CATSREPGANLNYEQYF. CDR3 sequence (DNA): TGTGCCACCAGCAGAGAACCGGGAGCGAATCTGAACTACGAGCAGTACTTC.

This rearrangement joins TRBV5-6 to TRBJ2-1, with TRBD2 identical over 12 bases. Trimming at V came to 2 bases and at J to 10 bases, leaving 4 bases not matched to a gene. CDR1 is SGHDT and CDR2 is YYEEEE in the germline V gene. The CDR3 covers 14 residues. As DNA, the CDR3 is TGTGCCAGCAGCTTACTAGCGGGAGGCCGGGAGCAGTTCTTC. The encoded protein is CASSLLAGGREQFF.

V and J are TRBV27 and TRBJ2-7, with D possibly matching TRBD2 (5 bases). The V and J ends lost 3 bases and 3 bases respectively, with 9 bases between them. CDR1 and CDR2 (germline): MNHEY, SMNVEV (reference sequence). The CDR3 totals 13 residues. The CDR3 nucleotides are TGTGCCAGCAGTTTCAGCGGAGGCTACGAGCAGTACTTC. It is translated as CASSFSGGYEQYF.

This clone came up once. This rearrangement joins TRBV6-4 to TRBJ2-1; 7 bases are a match to TRBD2. The germline V gene has CDR1 MRHNA and CDR2 SNTAGT. V trimming: 3 bases; J trimming: 6 bases; junction bases outside the gene matches: 5. The CDR3 has 14 residues. The CDR3 DNA follows: TGTGCCAGCAGTGAGGGAGGGCCGGGCAATGAGCAGTTCTTC. Protein: CASSEGGPGNEQFF.

The genes are TRBV3-1 (or the pseudogene TRBV3-2) and TRBJ1-5, with 7 bases lining up with TRBD1. This CDR3 is 14 amino acids long. V gave up 4 bases and J gave up 7 bases; unmatched junction bases: 7. The germline V gene has CDR1 LGHDT and CDR2 YNNKEL (reference sequence). CDR3 DNA sequence: TGTGCCAGCAGCCTTCGACAGGGCAGACAGCCCCAGCATTTT. The encoded protein is CASSLRQGRQPQHF.

The CDR3 DNA sequence: TGTGCCAGCAGTTTAGGTCGGGTTTCGTATAATTCACCCCTCCACTTT. Translating it yields CASSLGRVSYNSPLHF. The chain combines TRBV27 with TRBJ1-6; D is undetermined. The ends were cut back, 2 bases at V and 4 bases at J, with 12 bases in the middle. Germline V CDR1 and CDR2: MNHEY, SMNVEV (reference sequence). This CDR3 is 16 amino acids long.

The chain is built from TRBV7-6 and TRBJ2-5; weak D call: TRBD2 (5 bases). The CDR3 spans 13 residues. Germline loops: CDR1 SGHVS, CDR2 FNYEAQ. V was cut by 1 base and J by 4 bases, with 7 bases left in between. The CDR3 coding sequence is TGTGCCAGCAGCTTAGGTGGAGGAGAGACCCAGTACTTC. It specifies CASSLGGGETQYF.

V usage is TRBV12-3 or TRBV12-4 and J usage is TRBJ1-1, with D perhaps matching TRBD1 (5 bases). V lost 5 bases and J lost 1, with 8 bases in between. The CDR3 has 13 amino acids. DNA of the CDR3: TGTGCCAGCAGTCGACAGACGAACACTGAAGCTTTCTTT. This encodes CASSRQTNTEAFF.

The genes are TRBV11-1 and TRBJ2-2; D may be TRBD1 (6 bases). CDR1 and CDR2 (germline): SGHAT, FQDESV (reference sequence). The CDR3 is 15 amino acids. Trimming left V 8 bases short and J 5 bases short, with 18 bases between. CDR3 DNA sequence: TGTGCCAGCGTACAGGGACCCGCGCGGACCGGGGAGCTGTTTTTT. Protein sequence: CASVQGPARTGELFF.

J is TRBJ2-7 and V is TRBV5-1; 11 bases are shared with TRBD2. CDR3 length equals 17 residues. The junction had 9 bases not matched to a gene; V was cut back by 4 bases and J by 0 bases. Per the germline V gene, CDR1 is SGHRS and CDR2 is YFSETQ. This CDR3 reads CASSPGTSGRSSYEQYF. The CDR3 DNA reads TGCGCCAGCAGCCCCGGGACTAGCGGTAGGAGCTCCTACGAGCAGTACTTC.

This chain links TRBV7-3 with TRBJ1-3, with TRBD1 matching over 8 bases. This CDR3 is built from 16 residues. The V segment lost 5 bases and the J segment 1 base; nucleotides outside the gene matches: 7. CDR1 and CDR2 from the germline V gene are SGHTA and FQGTGA. CDR3: CASSPGTGPSGNTIYF. The CDR3 bases are TGTGCCAGCAGCCCGGGGACAGGACCTTCTGGAAACACCATATATTTT.

The V call is TRBV6-5, the J call TRBJ2-7; 7 bases align to TRBD2. Trimming cost V 8 bases and J 1 base; bases outside gene matches: 5. The V gene's germline CDR1 is MNHEY and CDR2 SVGAGI. The CDR3 length is 13 residues. The CDR3 coding sequence is TGTGCCAGCGGGGCGGGAGCGTCCTACGAGCAGTACTTC. Its translation is CASGAGASYEQYF.

The chain carries TRBV3-1 (or the pseudogene TRBV3-2) and TRBJ2-6; 10 nucleotides align to TRBD1. The CDR3 consists of 18 residues. The ends lost 6 bases at V and 2 bases at J; junction bases unmatched: 10. Germline V CDR1 and CDR2: LGHDT, YNNKEL (reference sequence). CDR3 nucleotide sequence: TGTGCCAGCAGTCTTTCGTGGACAGGGGGGCCTGGGGCCAACGTCCTGACTTTC. Translating it yields CASSLSWTGGPGANVLTF.

The rearrangement uses TRBV6-5 and TRBJ2-7; 10 bases fit TRBD1. The CDR3 is 15 residues long. Germline assignment: CDR1 MNHEY and CDR2 SVGAGI. Unmatched junction bases numbered 4, after V lost 2 bases and J lost 3 bases. The CDR3 coding sequence is TGTGCCAGCAGTTACAGGGACAGGGGAAACTACGAGCAGTACTTC. Protein: CASSYRDRGNYEQYF.

This chain joins TRBV29-1 and TRBJ1-2, with 10 bases matching TRBD1. The germline V gene has CDR1 SQVTM and CDR2 ANQGSEA. The CDR3 length is 13 residues. J was trimmed by 6 bases and V by 7 bases; bases with no gene match: 8. Written as DNA, the CDR3 is TGCAGCGGCAACCGGGACAGGGGAAATGGCTACACCTTC. Translating gives CSGNRDRGNGYTF.

V gene TRBV5-1 combines with J gene TRBJ1-6; D might be TRBD1 (6 bases). The CDR3 is 14 residues long. The V gene lost 3 bases and the J gene lost 5 bases, with 9 bases spanning the gap. Per the germline V gene, CDR1 is SGHRS and CDR2 is YFSETQ. The CDR3 sequence is CASSSGQNNSPLHF. The CDR3, as DNA: TGCGCCAGCAGCTCGGGACAAAATAATTCACCCCTCCACTTT.

This chain links TRBV5-1 with TRBJ1-2; possible D gene TRBD1, 6 bases. The CDR3 spans 13 residues. Trimming cost V 0 bases and J 8 bases, with 11 bases left between them. Looked up from germline, CDR1 is SGHRS and CDR2 is YFSETQ. CDR3 amino acids: CASSLEQGMGYTF. The CDR3 DNA sequence: TGCGCCAGCAGCTTGGAGCAGGGGATGGGCTACACCTTC.

The chain couples TRBV24-1 to TRBJ2-5, with D possibly being TRBD1 (6 bases). The CDR3 is 15 residues long. Trimming took off 3 bases at V and 1 base at J, with 11 bases between the two ends. Germline assignment: CDR1 KGHDR and CDR2 SFDVKD. The CDR3 loop is CATSDTGKVQETQYF. The CDR3 DNA is TGTGCCACCAGTGATACAGGGAAAGTCCAAGAGACCCAGTACTTC.

This chain joins TRBV7-9 and TRBJ2-1; D perhaps matches TRBD2 (7 bases). Trimming cost V 6 bases and J 2 bases, with 17 bases left between them. CDR1 and CDR2 (germline): SEHNR, FQNEAQ (reference sequence). CDR3 length equals 16 residues. The CDR3: CASRGEGDYAYNEQFF. The CDR3 coding sequence is TGTGCCAGCAGGGGGGAGGGGGACTATGCCTACAATGAGCAGTTCTTC.